One and the same sample provided the 26 T cell receptor beta chains below, sequenced in a study of cytomegalovirus exposure and HLA in healthy donors. The PCR was carried out with 60 Vbeta primers and 13 Jbeta primers. Generated by immunoSEQ multiplex PCR, the TCRdb table keeps only in-frame clones and is missing some. The table lists some 220,000 clones, about 88% of them singletons. The sample was PBMCs. The origin of the receptors is a girl aged 2 to 9 in good health and CMV-seronegative.

This chain joins TRBV6-5 and TRBJ2-7, with a tentative D call TRBD1 (5 bases). The ends were cut back, 0 bases at V and 2 bases at J, with 11 bases in the middle. The CDR3 runs 15 residues. CDR1 and CDR2 (germline): MNHEY, SVGAGI. The CDR3 DNA follows: TGTGCCAGCAGTTACTCGAAGGGGTGGCCCTACGAGCAGTACTTC. Protein product: CASSYSKGWPYEQYF.

Remarks on this clone: The germline gene is not matched at one end of the junction; a read error may be the cause. The CDR3 reads CSVAPGLAAYERYF. The CDR3 region has the DNA TGCAGCGTTGCCCCGGGACTAGCGGCCTACGAGCGGTACTTC. J is TRBJ2-7 and V is TRBV29-1; TRBD2 matches at 11 bases. The CDR3 extends over 14 amino acids. The germline gives CDR1 SQVTM, CDR2 ANQGSEA.

The chain carries TRBV18 and TRBJ2-7; 10 positions match TRBD2. From germline, CDR1 is KGHSH and CDR2 LQKENI. This CDR3 is built from 16 residues. V gave up 1 base and J gave up 2 bases; unmatched junction bases: 5. The CDR3 nucleotides read TGTGCCAGCTCACCACTCCCGCTAGCGGGAGCCTACGAGCAGTACTTC. Residues: CASSPLPLAGAYEQYF.

CDR3 amino acids: CASSKVTGGNTEAFF. In DNA, the CDR3 is TGTGCCAGCAGCAAAGTGACAGGTGGGAACACTGAAGCTTTCTTT. The chain combines TRBV21-1 with TRBJ1-1; the table names TRBD1, a call not compared with the DNA. TRBV21-1 has pseudogene status. This CDR3 region has 15 residues.

CDR3 sequence: CASSVGQIGDTQYF. The CDR3 nucleotides are TGTGCCAGCAGTGTAGGACAAATCGGGGATACGCAGTATTTT. The chain links TRBV6-4 to TRBJ2-3, with D possibly TRBD1 on 5 matching bases. The CDR3 runs 14 residues. Germline lookup yields CDR1 MRHNA and CDR2 SNTAGT. The germline V and J ends were trimmed by 4 bases and 6 bases, with 14 bases remaining between them.

The chain has TRBV6-1 and TRBJ2-5; 11 nucleotides agree with TRBD2. CDR1 is MNHNS, CDR2 SASEGT, per germline. The CDR3 contains 16 residues. J lost 4 bases, V lost 4 bases, and 8 bases had no gene match. The CDR3: CASSAPSGGRGETQYF. DNA for the CDR3: TGTGCCAGCAGTGCCCCTAGCGGGGGGAGGGGAGAGACCCAGTACTTC.

This rearrangement joins TRBV7-2 to TRBJ2-5; 13 nucleotides match TRBD2. This CDR3 contains 17 residues. J lost 3 bases, V lost 7 bases, and 11 bases had no gene match. The germline V gene has CDR1 SGHTA and CDR2 FQGNSA. The CDR3 coding sequence is TGTGCCAGCACCGTTAAGGGACTAGCGGGGTGGGAAGAGACCCAGTACTTC. It is translated as CASTVKGLAGWEETQYF.

As DNA, the CDR3 is TGCGCCAGCAGCTTGGGACTAGCGGGGTATGAGCAGTTCTTC. It specifies CASSLGLAGYEQFF. The chain couples TRBV5-1 to TRBJ2-1; TRBD2 matches 11 bases. CDR1 is SGHRS, CDR2 YFSETQ, per germline. V shed 0 bases, J shed 8 bases, and the junction held 1 base outside the gene matches. The CDR3 is 14 amino acids.

This clone was observed once. This sequence joins TRBV5-4 and TRBJ2-2, with TRBD2 as a possible D gene (6 bases). CDR1 and CDR2 from the germline V gene are SGHNT and YYREEE (reference sequence). Trimming left V 3 bases short and J 0 bases short, with 9 bases between. The CDR3 extends over 15 amino acids. CDR3: CASSSPGANTGELFF. The DNA of the CDR3 is TGTGCCAGCAGCTCCCCGGGAGCGAACACCGGGGAGCTGTTTTTT.

This sequence joins TRBV12-2 and TRBJ1-5; the table's TRBD1 call for D was not verified on the DNA. TRBV12-2 is noted as a pseudogene. This CDR3 has 19 residues. The CDR3: CASRLSPPPDRANNQPQHF. For the CDR3, the DNA is TGTGCAAGTCGCTTATCCCCCCCACCAGACAGGGCCAACAATCAGCCCCAGCATTTT.

The chain links TRBV27 to TRBJ1-5; TRBD1 matches 10 bases. The germline gives CDR1 MNHEY, CDR2 SMNVEV (reference sequence). The CDR3 sequence is 16 residues long. V was clipped by 10 bases and J by 2 bases; unmatched bases: 11. DNA of the CDR3: TGTGCCACCCGGGACAGGGGTATGAGGGGCAATCAGCCCCAGCATTTT. Translating it yields CATRDRGMRGNQPQHF.

A note on this clone: Other DNA sequences in the same sample also yield this CDR3. The chain uses TRBV7-9 and TRBJ1-6, with 7 bases fitting TRBD1. There are 15 residues in the CDR3. The germline CDR1 and CDR2 sequences are SEHNR and FQNEAQ (reference sequence). The ends lost 5 bases at V and 5 bases at J; junction bases unmatched: 6. CDR3 DNA sequence: TGTGCCAGCAGCGCACGGGACAGTAATAATTCACCCCTCCACTTT. It specifies CASSARDSNNSPLHF.

The chain carries TRBV5-1 and TRBJ2-7; 7 bases align to TRBD2. CDR1 and CDR2 (germline): SGHRS, YFSETQ. The CDR3 sequence is 15 residues long. V shed 4 bases and J 6 bases; nucleotides not matched to a gene: 13. The CDR3 DNA is TGCGCCAGCAGCCCCGTTTCCCACCGGACTAGCGAGCAGTACTTC. Protein sequence: CASSPVSHRTSEQYF. The variable domain in full, completed from reference TRBV5-1 and TRBJ2-7, reads KAGVTQTPRYLIKTRGQQVTLSCSPISGHRSVSWYQQTPGQGLQFLFEYFSETQRNKGNFPGRFSGRQFSNSRSEMNVSTLELGDSALYLCASSPVSHRTSEQYFGPGTRLTVT.

The genes are TRBV10-1 and TRBJ2-3; unclear D gene. From germline, CDR1 is WNHNN and CDR2 SYGVQD (reference sequence). The CDR3 spans 12 residues. V lost 0 bases and J lost 5, with 3 bases in between. The CDR3 DNA follows: TGCGCCAGCAGTGAGTCACAAGATACGCAGTATTTT. Translating it yields CASSESQDTQYF.

The chain uses TRBV28 and TRBJ2-5; 9 bases fit TRBD2. Losses at the gene ends were 8 bases for V and 3 bases for J; bases not matched to a gene: 7. The CDR3 contains 14 residues. CDR1 is MDHEN and CDR2 is SYDVKM in the germline V gene. The DNA of the CDR3 is TGTGCCAGCGGGGCGGGGGGGCTAGAAGAGACCCAGTACTTC. Its protein is CASGAGGLEETQYF.

This clone came up once. V and J are TRBV6-5 and TRBJ1-2; tentatively, D is TRBD1 (6 bases). Germline CDR1 and CDR2: MNHEY and SVGAGI. The CDR3 has 12 amino acids. V lost 4 bases and J lost 7, with 10 bases in between. CDR3: CASSSGASGYTF. CDR3 nucleotides: TGTGCCAGCAGTTCAGGGGCTAGTGGCTACACCTTC.

The chain links TRBV4-2 to TRBJ2-7; TRBD2 agrees at 9 bases. The germline V gene encodes CDR1 LGHNA and CDR2 YNFKEQ. V lost 7 bases to trimming and J lost 0 bases; unmatched junction nucleotides: 7. This CDR3 has 15 amino acids. In DNA, the CDR3 is TGTGCCAGCATGGACAGCGGGAGGAACTCCTACGAGCAGTACTTC. Translating it yields CASMDSGRNSYEQYF.

The rearrangement links TRBV11-3 to TRBJ1-5; maybe TRBD1 (5 bases). The V gene's germline CDR1 is SGHNT and CDR2 YENEEA. Trimming pared 3 bases from V and 1 base from J, leaving 7 bases between. This CDR3 contains 14 residues. CDR3 coding DNA: TGTGCCAGCAGCTTGGGGGGAAGCAATCAGCCCCAGCATTTT. Translating it yields CASSLGGSNQPQHF.

V gene TRBV20-1 combines with J gene TRBJ2-5; D is undetermined. The last part of the DNA fits TRBJ2-7 better; the J call may be wrong. The CDR3 spans 11 residues. Germline V gene lookup returns CDR1 DFQATT and CDR2 SNEGSKA (reference sequence). CDR3 region: CSATSASEQYF. In nucleotides, the CDR3 is TGCAGTGCTACCTCTGCCTCCGAGCAGTACTTC.

The chain has TRBV9 and TRBJ1-4, with 7 bases lining up with TRBD1. V was clipped by 4 bases and J by 3 bases; unmatched bases: 6. Germline CDR1 and CDR2: SGDLS and YYNGEE. The CDR3 runs 15 residues. In nucleotides, the CDR3 is TGTGCCAGCAGCCCTCGGACAGGTCCTAATGAAAAACTGTTTTTT. It yields the protein CASSPRTGPNEKLFF.

The V gene is TRBV6-4, the J gene TRBJ2-1; TRBD1 matches 8 bases. This CDR3 comprises 14 residues. J was trimmed by 4 bases and V by 5 bases; bases with no gene match: 4. Germline V gene sequence: CDR1 MRHNA, CDR2 SNTAGT. Here the CDR3 reads CASSTGGPYNEQFF. CDR3 nucleotide sequence: TGTGCCAGCAGTACAGGGGGACCTTACAATGAGCAGTTCTTC.

The J gene is TRBJ2-1, the V gene TRBV7-6, with a possible D match to TRBD1 (5 bases). Germline V gene sequence: CDR1 SGHVS, CDR2 FNYEAQ. The V and J ends lost 1 base and 7 bases respectively, with 14 bases between them. CDR3 length: 15 residues. Here the CDR3 reads CASSLGATGRNEQFF. The CDR3 coding sequence is TGTGCCAGCAGCTTAGGGGCAACAGGTCGGAATGAGCAGTTCTTC.

The chain has TRBV29-1 and TRBJ2-1; D is possibly TRBD2 (5 bases). This CDR3 comprises 12 residues. V lost 3 bases and J 8 bases, leaving 11 bases between the germline ends. Germline lookup yields CDR1 SQVTM and CDR2 ANQGSEA. The CDR3 DNA reads TGCAGCGTTGAGGGAGTAGAGGATGAGCAGTTCTTC. Protein product: CSVEGVEDEQFF.

The gene calls are TRBV4-1 and TRBJ2-1; D might be TRBD2 (6 bases). The V gene lost 0 bases and the J gene lost 2 bases, with 11 bases spanning the gap. The germline V gene has CDR1 MGHRA and CDR2 YSYEKL. There are 16 residues in the CDR3. This CDR3 reads CASSQEDGRTYNEQFF. The DNA of the CDR3 is TGCGCCAGCAGCCAAGAAGATGGGAGGACCTACAATGAGCAGTTCTTC.

This clone was seen only once. This chain uses TRBV6-1 with TRBJ2-6; D is uncertain. This CDR3 has 15 amino acids. Per germline, CDR1 MNHNS and CDR2 SASEGT. V shed 2 bases and J shed 4 bases, with 9 bases lying between them. CDR3 sequence reads: CASSELRFGANVLTF. The CDR3 DNA follows: TGTGCCAGCAGTGAACTGCGGTTCGGGGCCAACGTCCTGACTTTC.

The J gene is TRBJ2-7, the V gene TRBV5-4, with 9 bases identical to TRBD2. The CDR3 extends over 15 amino acids. Germline values: CDR1 SGHNT, CDR2 YYREEE (reference sequence). Trimming at V came to 0 bases and at J to 7 bases, leaving 8 bases not matched to a gene. The CDR3 region is CASSLGGRAVGEQYF. DNA for the CDR3: TGTGCCAGCAGCTTGGGCGGGAGGGCAGTTGGGGAGCAGTACTTC.